Following are 2 T cell receptor beta chains from one sample sequenced in a study of human T cells and chemical hapten exposure. TCRdb reprocessed the RACE reads with MiXCR, giving one entry per CDR3 protein. The repertoire holds about 68,000 distinct CDR3 sequences, with approximately 11% as singletons. Noted time point: pre-sensitization, week 0. Treatment given: therapeutic diphenylcyclopropenone sensitization with weekly scalp DPC. Sequencing was performed on whole blood, taken in connection with sensitization to the hapten diphenylcyclopropenone (DPC). The source of these receptors is a woman aged 45 to 65 with alopecia areata. Some clones in this sample may be carry-over from other donors' samples.

The CDR3 is CASRPPRAEAFF. The CDR3 DNA reads TGTGCCAGCAGACCCCCGAGGGCTGAAGCTTTCTTT. The V and J genes are TRBV6-5 and TRBJ1-1, with D hard to call. The CDR3 length is 12 residues. CDR1 MNHEY and CDR2 SVGAGI come from the germline V gene. V lost 6 bases and J lost 6, with 11 bases in between.

This clonotype showed up just a few times. This chain connects TRBV29-1 to TRBJ2-7; D perhaps matches TRBD2 (6 bases). Trimming shortened V by 6 bases and J by 0 bases, and 12 bases separated the two germline ends. The CDR3 runs 13 residues. The germline gives CDR1 SQVTM, CDR2 ANQGSEA. The CDR3 DNA follows: TGCAGCGTGACAAAGACTAGCTCCTACGAGCAGTACTTC. This translates into CSVTKTSSYEQYF.